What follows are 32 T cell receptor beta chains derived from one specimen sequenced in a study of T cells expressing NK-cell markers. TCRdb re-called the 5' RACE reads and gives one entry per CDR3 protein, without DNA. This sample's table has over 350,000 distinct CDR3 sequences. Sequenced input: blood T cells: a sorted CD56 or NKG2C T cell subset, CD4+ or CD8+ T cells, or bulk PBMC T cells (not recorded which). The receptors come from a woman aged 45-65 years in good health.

CDR3 residues: CASSTNALAGGRNEQFF. The chain carries TRBV7-3 and TRBJ2-1; without DNA, the TCRdb call of TRBD2 cannot be checked. The CDR3 is made up of 17 amino acids. Germline V gives CDR1 SGHTA, CDR2 FQGTGA.

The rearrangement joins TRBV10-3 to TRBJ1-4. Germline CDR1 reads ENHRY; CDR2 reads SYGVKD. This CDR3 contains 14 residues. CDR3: CAISEPEINEKLFF.

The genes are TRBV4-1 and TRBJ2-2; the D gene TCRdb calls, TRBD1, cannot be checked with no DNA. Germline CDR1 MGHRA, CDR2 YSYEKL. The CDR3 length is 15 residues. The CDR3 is CASSQTGGRNGELFF.

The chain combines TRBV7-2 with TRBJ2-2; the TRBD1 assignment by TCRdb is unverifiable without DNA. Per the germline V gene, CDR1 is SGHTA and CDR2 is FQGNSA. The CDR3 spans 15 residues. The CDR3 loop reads CASSPLTFLAGELFF.

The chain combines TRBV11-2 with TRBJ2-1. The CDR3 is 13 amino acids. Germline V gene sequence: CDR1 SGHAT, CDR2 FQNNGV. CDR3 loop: CASNLQAIYEQFF.

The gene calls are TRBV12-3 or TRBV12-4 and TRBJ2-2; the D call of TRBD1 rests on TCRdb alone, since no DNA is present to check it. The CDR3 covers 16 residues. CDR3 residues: CASRSGTTVNTGELFF.

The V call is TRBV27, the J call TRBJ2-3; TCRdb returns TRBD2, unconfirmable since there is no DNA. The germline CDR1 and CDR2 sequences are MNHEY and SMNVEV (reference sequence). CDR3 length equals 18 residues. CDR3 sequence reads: CASRGSGSGRLGTDTQYF.

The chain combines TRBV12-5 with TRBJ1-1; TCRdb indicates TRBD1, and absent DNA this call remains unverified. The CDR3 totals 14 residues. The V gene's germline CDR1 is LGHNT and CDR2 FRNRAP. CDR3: CASGPLRGHTEAFF.

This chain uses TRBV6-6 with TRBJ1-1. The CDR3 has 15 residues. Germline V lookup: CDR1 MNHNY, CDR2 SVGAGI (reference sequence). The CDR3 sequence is CASSSPRTGNTEAFF.

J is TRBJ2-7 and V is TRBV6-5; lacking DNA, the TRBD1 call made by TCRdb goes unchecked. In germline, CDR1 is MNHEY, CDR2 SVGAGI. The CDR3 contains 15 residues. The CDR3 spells CASSYSEGFSYEQYF.

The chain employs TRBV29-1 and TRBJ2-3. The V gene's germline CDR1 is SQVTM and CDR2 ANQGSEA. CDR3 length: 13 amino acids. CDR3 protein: CSVVGSGLNTQYF.

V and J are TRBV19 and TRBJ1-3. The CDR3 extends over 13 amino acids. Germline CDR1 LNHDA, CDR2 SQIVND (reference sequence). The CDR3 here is CASSAGSGNTIYF.

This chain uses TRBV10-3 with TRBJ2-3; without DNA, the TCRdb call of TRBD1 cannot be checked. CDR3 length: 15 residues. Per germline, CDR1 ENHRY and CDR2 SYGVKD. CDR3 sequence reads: CAISFGQGGTDTQYF.

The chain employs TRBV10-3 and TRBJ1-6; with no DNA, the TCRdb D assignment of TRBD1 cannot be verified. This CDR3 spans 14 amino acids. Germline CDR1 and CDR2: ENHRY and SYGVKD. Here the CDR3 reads CAISRQGGNSPLHF.

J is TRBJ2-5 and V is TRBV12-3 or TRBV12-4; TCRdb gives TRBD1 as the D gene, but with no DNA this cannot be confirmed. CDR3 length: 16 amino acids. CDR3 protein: CASRPRGGYRTETQYF.

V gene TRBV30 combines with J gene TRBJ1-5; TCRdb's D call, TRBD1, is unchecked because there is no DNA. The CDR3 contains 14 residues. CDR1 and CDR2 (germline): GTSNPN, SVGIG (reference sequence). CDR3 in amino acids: CAWSVGDSDQPQHF.

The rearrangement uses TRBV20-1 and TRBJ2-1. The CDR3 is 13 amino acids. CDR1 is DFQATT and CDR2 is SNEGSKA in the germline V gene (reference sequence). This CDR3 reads CSATDHSYNEQFF.

The CDR3: CASSPPVRQGLDQPQHF. The chain recombines TRBV18 with TRBJ1-5. The germline V gene has CDR1 KGHSH and CDR2 LQKENI. CDR3 size: 17 residues. The whole variable domain, remainder taken from reference TRBV18 and TRBJ1-5, is NAGVMQNPRHLVRRRGQEARLRCSPMKGHSHVYWYRQLPEEGLKFMVYLQKENIIDESGMPKERFSAEFPKEGPSILRIQQVVRGDSAAYFCASSPPVRQGLDQPQHFGDGTRLSIL.

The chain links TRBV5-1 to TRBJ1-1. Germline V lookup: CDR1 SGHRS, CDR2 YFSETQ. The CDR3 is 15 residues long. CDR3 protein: CASSPRGGMNTEAFF.

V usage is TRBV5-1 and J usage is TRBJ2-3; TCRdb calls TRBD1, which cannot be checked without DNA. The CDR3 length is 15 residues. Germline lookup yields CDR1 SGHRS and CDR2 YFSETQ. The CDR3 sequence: CASSLETARTNTQYF.

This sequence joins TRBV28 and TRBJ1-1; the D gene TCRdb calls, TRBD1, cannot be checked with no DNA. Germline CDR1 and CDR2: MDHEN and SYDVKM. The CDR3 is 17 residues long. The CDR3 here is CASSLSPTGSWNTEAFF.

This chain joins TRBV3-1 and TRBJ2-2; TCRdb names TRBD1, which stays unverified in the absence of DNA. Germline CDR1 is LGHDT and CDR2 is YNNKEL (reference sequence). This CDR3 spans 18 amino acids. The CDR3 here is CASSLFPPGQGNTGELFF.

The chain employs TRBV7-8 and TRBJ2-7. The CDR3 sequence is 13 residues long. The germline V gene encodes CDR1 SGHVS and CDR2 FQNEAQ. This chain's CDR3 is CASSLVELREQYF.

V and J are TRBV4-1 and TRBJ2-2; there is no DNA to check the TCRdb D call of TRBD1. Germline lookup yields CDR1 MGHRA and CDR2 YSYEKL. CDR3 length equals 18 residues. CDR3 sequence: CASSQEMGPGRTAGELFF.

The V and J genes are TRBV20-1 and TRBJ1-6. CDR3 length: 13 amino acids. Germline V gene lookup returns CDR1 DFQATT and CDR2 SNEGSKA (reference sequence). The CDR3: CSASDSYNSPLHF.

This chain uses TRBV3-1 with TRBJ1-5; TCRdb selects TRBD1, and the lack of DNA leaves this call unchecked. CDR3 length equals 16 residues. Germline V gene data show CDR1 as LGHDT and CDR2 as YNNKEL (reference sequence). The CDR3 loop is CASSQDPGENNQPQHF.

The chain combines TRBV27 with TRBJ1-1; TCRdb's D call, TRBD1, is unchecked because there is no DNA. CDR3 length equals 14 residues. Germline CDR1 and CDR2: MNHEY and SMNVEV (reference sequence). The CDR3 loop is CASSLGHGANEAFF.

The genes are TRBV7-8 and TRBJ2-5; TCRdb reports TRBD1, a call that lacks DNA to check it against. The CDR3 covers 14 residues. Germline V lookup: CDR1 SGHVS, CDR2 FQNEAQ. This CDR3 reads CASFVRDRQETQYF.

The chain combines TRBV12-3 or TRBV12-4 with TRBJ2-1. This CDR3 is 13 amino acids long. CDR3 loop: CASSSNTANEQFF.

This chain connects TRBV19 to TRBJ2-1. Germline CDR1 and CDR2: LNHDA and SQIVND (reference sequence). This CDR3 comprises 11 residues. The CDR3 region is CATTSYNEQFF.

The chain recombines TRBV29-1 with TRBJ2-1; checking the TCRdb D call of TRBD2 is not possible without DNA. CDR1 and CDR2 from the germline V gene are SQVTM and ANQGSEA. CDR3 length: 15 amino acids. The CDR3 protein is CSATGLELAYNEQFF.

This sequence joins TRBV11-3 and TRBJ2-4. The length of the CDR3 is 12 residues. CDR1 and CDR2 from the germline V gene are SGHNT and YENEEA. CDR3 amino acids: CASSTASDIQYF.